This is a list of T cell receptor beta chains from one sample in a study of blood T cells in healthy people across ages. TCRdb recomputed calls from the 5' RACE reads with MiXCR, one row per CDR3 protein. The data show more than 1.4 million distinct CDR3 sequences, 42% seen once. The sequencing sample was made of blood. Receptor source: a woman between 18 and 29 years old in good health. CDR3s include the opening cysteine and the closing phenylalanine or tryptophan. Fields, in order: J gene, clone size, V gene, CDR3 protein. Rows give clone size only sometimes, using once, few, many, or a class for an expanded clone.

TRBJ2-1	-	TRBV12-5	CASGLVSLGGPSYNEQFF
TRBJ2-7	once	TRBV11-2	CASSFQGASEQYF
TRBJ2-1	-	TRBV5-6	CASSFGTGGGNEQFF
TRBJ2-7	-	TRBV15	CATSGRGSYEQYF
TRBJ2-1	few	TRBV10-3	CAISEKGGISNEQFF
TRBJ2-7	-	TRBV3-1	CASRAYAAGNEQYF
TRBJ2-3	-	TRBV5-5	CASSLDRSFADTQYF
TRBJ2-3	-	TRBV13	CASSPGTSGGSYTQYF
TRBJ2-1	-	TRBV10-1	CASSSWQGFRETQFF
TRBJ2-7	few	TRBV12-3/TRBV12-4	CASSLDQPGLAGGPYEQYF
TRBJ2-3	-	TRBV18	CASSPLLSTDTQYF
TRBJ2-3	few	TRBV14	CASSQGLWGDTQYF
TRBJ2-7	-	TRBV4-1	CASSHVPGLATYEQYF
TRBJ2-6	-	TRBV15	CATSRVDVTGANVLTF
TRBJ2-4	-	TRBV13	CASSAGTGVGEQYF
TRBJ2-1	-	TRBV10-3	CAITQTGGEQFF
TRBJ1-1	-	TRBV12-3/TRBV12-4	CASSFRPPVNTEAFF
TRBJ2-5	-	TRBV14	CASRQTGAVKTQYF
TRBJ1-2	-	TRBV12-3/TRBV12-4	CASRRQGIDYGYTF
TRBJ2-2	-	TRBV4-1	CASSQVANTGELFF
TRBJ2-6	once	TRBV9	CASSASSSGANVLTF
TRBJ1-2	-	TRBV4-1	CASSRSGGTANYGYTF
TRBJ1-1	-	TRBV3-1	CASAQDFTEAFF
TRBJ2-3	-	TRBV13	CASSLVSKGTANTDTQYF
TRBJ2-5	many	TRBV29-1	CSDPEDRVVETQYF
TRBJ2-5	-	TRBV5-1	CASSPVDSQGETQYF
TRBJ2-7	-	TRBV15	CATSRDTVGYEQYF
TRBJ2-1	-	TRBV7-9	CASSLGGWGDNEQFF
TRBJ2-1	few	TRBV27	CASSIRQGNEQFF
TRBJ2-7	-	TRBV5-1	CASSLEYHEQYF